The entry below gives a single TCR beta chain sequence along with its context. Germline assignment: CDR1 DFQATT and CDR2 SNEGSKA (reference sequence). This CDR3 contains 13 residues. The junction had 5 bases not matched to a gene; V was cut back by 3 bases and J by 7 bases. This entry comes from a study of blood T cell repertoires in COVID-19. Here immunoSEQ multiplex PCR was the method, and the copy in TCRdb shows in-frame clones only, minus some. The sample carries 150,000 to 180,000 clones, approximately 73% recorded once. Sequences were obtained from peripheral blood. The J gene is TRBJ1-4, the V gene TRBV20-1; TRBD1 matches at 7 bases. This TCR came from a woman at least 80 years old with acute or convalescent COVID-19. CDR3 sequence: CSASGQGGEKLFF. The DNA of the CDR3 is TGCAGTGCTAGTGGGCAGGGGGGTGAAAAACTGTTTTTT.